One sample yielded the 7 T cell receptor beta chains listed below, sequenced in a study of blood T cells in healthy people across ages. Using a J-beta primer mix together with a sample-barcoded 5' primer, a second PCR was run for roughly 6 to 12 cycles. In TCRdb, the 5' RACE reads were re-called with MiXCR into one record per CDR3 protein. The table records roughly 1 million distinct CDR3 sequences, approximately 26% of them present only once. This sample also belongs to another study, concerning T cells of mothers and their children.

The sample taken for sequencing was blood. The receptor source for this set is a girl aged 2-10 years in good health.

This clonotype has a handful of counts. The junction differs from germline at one of its ends, possibly a read error. The chain links TRBV20-1 to TRBJ2-6; either TRBD1 or TRBD2 may fit D (5 bases each). The germline gives CDR1 DFQATT, CDR2 SNEGSKA (reference sequence). CDR3 length: 15 residues. CDR3 loop: CGAWDHLSGANVLTF. In DNA, the CDR3 is TGCGGTGCTTGGGACCACCTCTCTGGGGCCAACGTCCTGACTTTC.

The chain carries TRBV7-9 and TRBJ2-5, with 10 bases lining up with TRBD1. CDR1 is SEHNR, CDR2 FQNEAQ, per germline (reference sequence). J gave up 2 bases and V 3 bases, and 9 bases lay outside the gene matches. The CDR3 sequence is 17 residues long. CDR3 coding DNA: TGTGCCAGCAGCTTTCTAGGCCCGGACAGGGGGCAAGAGACCCAGTACTTC. This encodes CASSFLGPDRGQETQYF.

This clonotype has only a few counts. The chain links TRBV7-9 to TRBJ1-2; the D gene is possibly TRBD1 (6 bases). V was cut by 5 bases and J by 4 bases, with 14 bases left in between. The length of the CDR3 is 14 residues. Germline V lookup: CDR1 SEHNR, CDR2 FQNEAQ (reference sequence). The CDR3 DNA sequence: TGTGCCAGCAGCCCAGAGGGGGTGGGCTATGGCTACACCTTC. Amino acids: CASSPEGVGYGYTF. The full variable domain, completed using reference TRBV7-9 and TRBJ1-2, is DTGVSQNPRHKITKRGQNVTFRCDPISEHNRLYWYRQTLGQGPEFLTYFQNEAQLEKSRLLSDRFSAERPKGSFSTLEIQRTEQGDSAMYLCASSPEGVGYGYTFGSGTRLTVV.

This clonotype turned up a few times. V is TRBV2 and J is TRBJ2-3; D uncertain. This CDR3 comprises 13 residues. With 7 bases removed from V and 3 bases from J, the gap between germline ends came to 11 bases. Germline assignment: CDR1 SNHLY and CDR2 FYNNEI. CDR3 sequence (DNA): TGTGCCAGCATAGAGCTTGGTACAGATACGCAGTATTTT. Protein: CASIELGTDTQYF. The full variable domain, rest sourced from reference TRBV2 and TRBJ2-3, is EPEVTQTPSHQVTQMGQEVILRCVPISNHLYFYWYRQILGQKVEFLVSFYNNEISEKSEIFDDQFSVERPDGSNFTLKIRSTKLEDSAMYFCASIELGTDTQYFGPGTRLTVL.

Only a few counts were recorded for this clonotype. The V gene is TRBV6-1, the J gene TRBJ2-5; the D gene is possibly TRBD2 (5 bases). The DNA end lines up better with TRBJ2-1; the J call may be wrong. Germline CDR1 and CDR2: MNHNS and SASEGT. CDR3 length: 14 amino acids. CDR3 sequence: CAREAKGVGNEQFF. In nucleotides, the CDR3 is TGTGCCAGGGAAGCAAAGGGAGTCGGCAATGAGCAGTTCTTC.

There are a few counts of this clonotype. V usage is TRBV4-3 and J usage is TRBJ2-7; D may match TRBD1 or TRBD2 (5 bases each). CDR3 size: 16 residues. Trimming shortened V by 0 bases and J by 2 bases, and 14 bases separated the two germline ends. Germline CDR1 and CDR2: LGHNA and YSLEER. CDR3 DNA sequence: TGCGCCAGCAGCCAAGATTACGGGACGGTGACCTACGAGCAGTACTTC. Its protein is CASSQDYGTVTYEQYF.

The chain combines TRBV28 with TRBJ2-7; D remains ambiguous. In germline, CDR1 is MDHEN, CDR2 SYDVKM. CDR3 size: 15 residues. Deletions cut 3 bases from V and 0 bases from J, with 12 bases between. CDR3 amino acids: CASSLDAAGSYEQYF. CDR3 nucleotide sequence: TGTGCCAGCAGTTTGGATGCGGCCGGCTCCTACGAGCAGTACTTC.